The 17 T cell receptor beta chains given below trace back to one sample, sequenced in a study of radiotherapy plus CTLA-4 blockade in lung cancer. TCRdb's table, derived via immunoSEQ multiplex PCR, lists solely in-frame clones and lacks some. The sample has 45,000 to 60,000 clones, about three quarters seen once. Sample: peripheral blood, taken from a patient treated with radiotherapy plus ipilimumab. The receptors come from a human donor with non-small cell lung cancer whose response to radiotherapy plus ipilimumab could not be evaluated.

V is TRBV5-5 and J is TRBJ2-1, with 8 bases aligning to TRBD1. The CDR3 is made up of 15 amino acids. J gave up 4 bases and V 0 bases, and 3 bases lay outside the gene matches. Germline values: CDR1 SGHKS, CDR2 YYEKEE (reference sequence). CDR3 protein: CASSLVTGAYNEQFF. CDR3 sequence (DNA): TGTGCCAGCAGCTTGGTGACAGGGGCATACAATGAGCAGTTCTTC.

This clone came up a few times. The V and J genes are TRBV30 and TRBJ2-7, with a possible D match to TRBD2 (5 bases). V lost 3 bases and J 6 bases, leaving 15 bases between the germline ends. This CDR3 comprises 13 residues. Germline V CDR1 and CDR2: GTSNPN, SVGIG (reference sequence). The CDR3 DNA sequence: TGTGCCTGGAGAGAACTAGTAGGAGGCGAGCAGTACTTC. It codes for CAWRELVGGEQYF.

The chain couples TRBV28 to TRBJ1-5; TRBD1 agrees at 8 bases. CDR1 and CDR2 (germline): MDHEN, SYDVKM. The CDR3 has 16 amino acids. Trimming at V came to 6 bases and at J to 0 bases, leaving 7 bases not matched to a gene. CDR3 in DNA: TGTGCCAGCAGATCGACGACAGGGGCTAGCAATCAGCCCCAGCATTTT. It yields the protein CASRSTTGASNQPQHF.

This clone has just a few counts. This chain connects TRBV4-3 to TRBJ1-6; the match to TRBD1 covers 7 bases. CDR1 is LGHNA and CDR2 is YSLEER in the germline V gene. CDR3 length: 17 residues. V was pared by 0 bases and J by 9 bases, with 11 bases of the junction left unmatched. The CDR3 DNA reads TGCGCCAGCAGCCAAGAGCTTTCTTACAGGGGCAGTTCACCCCTCCACTTT. Amino acid sequence: CASSQELSYRGSSPLHF.

This chain links TRBV11-2 with TRBJ2-5; unclear D gene. Germline-derived CDR1 and CDR2 are SGHAT and FQNNGV. Trimming removed 3 bases from V and 5 bases from J, with 10 bases in between. This CDR3 is 13 amino acids long. The chain's CDR3 is CASSLYPTETQYF. The CDR3 nucleotides read TGTGCCAGCAGCTTGTATCCTACGGAGACCCAGTACTTC.

In this sample, this clone turned up a few times. The genes are TRBV7-9 and TRBJ2-3; 10 bases line up with TRBD2. The length of the CDR3 is 14 residues. Germline values: CDR1 SEHNR, CDR2 FQNEAQ (reference sequence). V was pared by 6 bases and J by 4 bases, with 4 bases of the junction left unmatched. This chain's CDR3 is CASREAGGSDTQYF. DNA for the CDR3: TGTGCCAGCAGAGAAGCGGGAGGGTCAGATACGCAGTATTTT.

V usage is TRBV5-4 and J usage is TRBJ1-2; D is unclear. This CDR3 has 14 residues. Germline CDR1 reads SGHNT; CDR2 reads YYREEE (reference sequence). V gave up 3 bases and J gave up 8 bases, with 17 bases separating them. CDR3 DNA sequence: TGTGCCAGCAGCTCGGGGTCGGAGATTTGGGGCTACACCTTC. It specifies CASSSGSEIWGYTF. Complete variable domain (other parts from reference TRBV5-4 and TRBJ1-2): ETGVTQSPTHLIKTRGQQVTLRCSSQSGHNTVSWYQQALGQGPQFIFQYYREEENGRGNFPPRFSGLQFPNYSSELNVNALELDDSALYLCASSSGSEIWGYTFGSGTRLTVV.

Only a few counts were recorded for this clone. This rearrangement joins TRBV6-1 to TRBJ1-1; D is possibly TRBD1 (5 bases). The CDR3 is 14 residues long. Germline-derived CDR1 and CDR2 are MNHNS and SASEGT. Trimming cost V 2 bases and J 2 bases, with 9 bases left between them. The CDR3 bases are TGTGCCAGCAGTGAACTGACAGTCAACACTGAAGCTTTCTTT. It codes for CASSELTVNTEAFF.

In its sample, this clone is medium-sized. This chain connects TRBV11-2 to TRBJ2-3, with a tentative D call TRBD2 (7 bases). Germline-derived CDR1 and CDR2 are SGHAT and FQNNGV. There are 16 residues in the CDR3. Trimming shortened V by 1 base and J by 2 bases, and 13 bases separated the two germline ends. The CDR3 here is CASSLVMGGATDTQYF. Written as DNA, the CDR3 is TGTGCCAGCAGCTTAGTAATGGGGGGGGCCACAGATACGCAGTATTTT.

The chain combines TRBV19 with TRBJ1-2; the match to TRBD1 covers 8 bases. The V gene end was trimmed by 2 bases and the J gene end by 12 bases; junction bases not matched to a gene: 8. The V gene's germline CDR1 is LNHDA and CDR2 SQIVND (reference sequence). The CDR3 totals 13 residues. The CDR3: CASSINRGSLDTF. The DNA for the CDR3 is TGTGCCAGTAGTATAAACAGGGGGAGCCTGGACACCTTC. Full variable domain (outside the CDR3, taken from reference TRBV19 and TRBJ1-2): DGGITQSPKYLFRKEGQNVTLSCEQNLNHDAMYWYRQDPGQGLRLIYYSQIVNDFQKGDIAEGYSVSREKKESFPLTVTSAQKNPTAFYLCASSINRGSLDTFGSGTRLTVV.

The DNA for the CDR3 is TGTGCCAGCAGCCGGGACAGGGGTAGGGATACGCAGTATTTT. Its protein is CASSRDRGRDTQYF. The chain links TRBV27 to TRBJ2-3, with 10 bases matching TRBD1. This CDR3 region has 14 residues. Trimming at V came to 6 bases and at J to 6 bases, leaving 6 bases not matched to a gene. CDR1 is MNHEY, CDR2 SMNVEV, per germline (reference sequence).

This sequence joins TRBV6-5 and TRBJ1-4, with 9 bases matching TRBD1. CDR3 size: 15 residues. From germline, CDR1 is MNHEY and CDR2 SVGAGI. The junction had 5 bases not matched to a gene; V was cut back by 0 bases and J by 9 bases. CDR3 sequence (DNA): TGTGCCAGCAGTTACTCGAGGGGACAGGGCAAAAAACTGTTTTTT. Translation: CASSYSRGQGKKLFF.

The chain employs TRBV11-3 and TRBJ2-2; D not resolved. CDR1 is SGHNT and CDR2 is YENEEA in the germline V gene. The CDR3 has 13 amino acids. V lost 4 bases to trimming and J lost 6 bases, with 9 bases between them. The CDR3, as DNA: TGTGCCAGCAGCTCTCTTATCGCCGGGGAGCTGTTTTTT. This translates into CASSSLIAGELFF.

The rearrangement uses TRBV4-3 and TRBJ2-2; no definite D call. The germline CDR1 and CDR2 sequences are LGHNA and YSLEER. This CDR3 spans 15 amino acids. Trimming took off 1 base at V and 6 bases at J, with 12 bases between the two ends. CDR3 amino acids: CASSQASSYSGELFF. The DNA for the CDR3 is TGCGCCAGCAGCCAAGCTTCGAGTTACTCCGGGGAGCTGTTTTTT.

The chain combines TRBV10-3 with TRBJ1-1, with 7 positions matching TRBD1. Per germline, CDR1 ENHRY and CDR2 SYGVKD. The length of the CDR3 is 14 residues. V dropped 1 base and J dropped 1; count of bases not matched to a gene: 0. The CDR3 coding sequence is TGTGCCATCAGTGAGTGGACAGGGAACACTGAAGCTTTCTTT. Protein product: CAISEWTGNTEAFF.

The chain links TRBV5-1 to TRBJ1-2; tentatively, D is TRBD1 (5 bases). The germline V and J ends were trimmed by 1 base and 8 bases, with 18 bases remaining between them. The CDR3 is made up of 15 amino acids. CDR1 and CDR2 (germline): SGHRS, YFSETQ. The DNA for the CDR3 is TGCGCCAGCAGCTTGTCTGGCGGGGCCCAAAGCGGCTACACCTTC. As protein: CASSLSGGAQSGYTF.

The chain has TRBV5-5 and TRBJ1-1; a weak D match, TRBD1 (5 bases). The CDR3 is 13 residues long. CDR1 is SGHKS and CDR2 is YYEKEE in the germline V gene (reference sequence). Trimming removed 7 bases at V and 3 bases at J, with 13 bases between. This CDR3 reads CASHLQGYTEAFF. DNA for the CDR3: TGTGCCAGCCATCTTCAGGGATACACTGAAGCTTTCTTT.